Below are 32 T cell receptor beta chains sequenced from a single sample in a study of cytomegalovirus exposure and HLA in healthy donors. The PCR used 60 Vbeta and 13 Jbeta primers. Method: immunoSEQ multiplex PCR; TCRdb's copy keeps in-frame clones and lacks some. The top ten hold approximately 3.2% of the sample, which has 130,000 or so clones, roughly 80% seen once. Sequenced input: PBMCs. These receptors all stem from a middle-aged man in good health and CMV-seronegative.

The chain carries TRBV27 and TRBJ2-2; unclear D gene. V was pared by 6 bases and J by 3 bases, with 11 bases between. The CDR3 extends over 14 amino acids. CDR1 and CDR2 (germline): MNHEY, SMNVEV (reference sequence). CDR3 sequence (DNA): TGTGCCAGCAGCTTTCTCGCGGACACCGGGGAGCTGTTTTTT. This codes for CASSFLADTGELFF.

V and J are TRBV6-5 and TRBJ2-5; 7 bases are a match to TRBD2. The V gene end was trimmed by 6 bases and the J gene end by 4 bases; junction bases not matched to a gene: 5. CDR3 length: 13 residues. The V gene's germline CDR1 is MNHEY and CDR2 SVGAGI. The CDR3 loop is CASSRGVGETQYF. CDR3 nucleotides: TGTGCCAGCAGCCGGGGGGTAGGAGAGACCCAGTACTTC.

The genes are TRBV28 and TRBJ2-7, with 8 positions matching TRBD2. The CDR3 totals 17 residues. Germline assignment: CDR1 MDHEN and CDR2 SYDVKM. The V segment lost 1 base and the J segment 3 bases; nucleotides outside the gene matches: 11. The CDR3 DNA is TGTGCCAGCAGTTTATTCGGGGGGGAGGGGATCAACTACGAGCAGTACTTC. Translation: CASSLFGGEGINYEQYF.

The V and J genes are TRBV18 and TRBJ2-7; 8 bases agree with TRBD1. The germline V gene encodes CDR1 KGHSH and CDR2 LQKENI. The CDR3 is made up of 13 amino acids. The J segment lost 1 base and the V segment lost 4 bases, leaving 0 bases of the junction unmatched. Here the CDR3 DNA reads TGTGCCAGCTCACGGACAGGGTCCTACGAGCAGTACTTC. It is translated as CASSRTGSYEQYF.

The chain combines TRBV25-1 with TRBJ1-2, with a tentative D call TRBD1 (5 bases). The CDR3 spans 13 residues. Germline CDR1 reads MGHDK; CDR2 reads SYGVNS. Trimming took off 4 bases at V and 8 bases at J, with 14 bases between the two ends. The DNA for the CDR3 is TGTGCCAGCAGTGCGGGGGTATACCGCGGCTACACCTTC. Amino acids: CASSAGVYRGYTF.

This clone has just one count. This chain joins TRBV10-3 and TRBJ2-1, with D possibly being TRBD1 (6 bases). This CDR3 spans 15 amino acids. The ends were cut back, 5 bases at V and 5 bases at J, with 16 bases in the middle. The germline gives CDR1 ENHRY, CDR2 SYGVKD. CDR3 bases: TGTGCCATCAGTTACAACAGGGAGATAAACAATGAGCAGTTCTTC. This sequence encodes CAISYNREINNEQFF.

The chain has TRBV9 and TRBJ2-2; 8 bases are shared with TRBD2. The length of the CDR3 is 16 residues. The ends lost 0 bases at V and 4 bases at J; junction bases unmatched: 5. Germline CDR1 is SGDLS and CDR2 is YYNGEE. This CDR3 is CASSVGGRGGTGELFF. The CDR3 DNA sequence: TGTGCCAGCAGCGTAGGTGGACGGGGGGGCACCGGGGAGCTGTTTTTT.

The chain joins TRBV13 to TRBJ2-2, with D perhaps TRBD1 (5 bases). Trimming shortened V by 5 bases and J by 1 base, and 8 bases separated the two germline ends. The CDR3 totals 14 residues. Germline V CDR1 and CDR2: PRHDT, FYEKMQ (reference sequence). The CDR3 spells CASSPGLNTGELFF. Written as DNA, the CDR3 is TGTGCCAGCAGCCCAGGGCTGAACACCGGGGAGCTGTTTTTT.

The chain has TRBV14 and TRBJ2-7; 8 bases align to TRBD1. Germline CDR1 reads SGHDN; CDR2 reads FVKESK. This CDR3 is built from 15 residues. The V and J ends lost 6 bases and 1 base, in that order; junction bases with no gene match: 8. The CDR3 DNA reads TGTGCCAGCAGTCCACTCGACAGGGGATCCTACGAGCAGTACTTC. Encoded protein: CASSPLDRGSYEQYF.

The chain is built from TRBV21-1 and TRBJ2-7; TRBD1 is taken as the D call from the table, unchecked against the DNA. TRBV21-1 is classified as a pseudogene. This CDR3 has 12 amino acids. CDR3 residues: CASSPHRVEQYF. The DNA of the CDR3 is TGTGCCAGCAGCCCCCACAGGGTCGAGCAGTACTTC.

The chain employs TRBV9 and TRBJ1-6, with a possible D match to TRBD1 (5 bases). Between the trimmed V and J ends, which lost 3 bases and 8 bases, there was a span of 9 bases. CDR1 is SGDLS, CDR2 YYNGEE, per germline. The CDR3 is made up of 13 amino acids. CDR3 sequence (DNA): TGTGCCAGCAGCGCCCTCAGGGATTCACCCCTCCACTTT. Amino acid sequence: CASSALRDSPLHF.

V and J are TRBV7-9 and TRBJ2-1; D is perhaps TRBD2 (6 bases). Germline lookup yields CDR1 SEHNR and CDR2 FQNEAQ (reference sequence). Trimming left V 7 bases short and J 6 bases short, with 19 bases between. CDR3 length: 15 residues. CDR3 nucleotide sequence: TGTGCCAGCACCCGGGGGACGGGGAGGAGCAATGAGCAGTTCTTC. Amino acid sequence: CASTRGTGRSNEQFF.

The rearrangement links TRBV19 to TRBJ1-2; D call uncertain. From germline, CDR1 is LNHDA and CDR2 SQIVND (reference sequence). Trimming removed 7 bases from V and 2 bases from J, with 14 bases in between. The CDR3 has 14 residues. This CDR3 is CASTINSLNYGYTF. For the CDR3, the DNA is TGTGCCAGTACCATAAATTCCCTAAACTATGGCTACACCTTC.

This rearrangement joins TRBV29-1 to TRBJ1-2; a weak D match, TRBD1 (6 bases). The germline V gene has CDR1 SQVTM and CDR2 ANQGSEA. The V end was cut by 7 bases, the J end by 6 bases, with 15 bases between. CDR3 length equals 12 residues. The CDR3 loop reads CSALQGVDGYTF. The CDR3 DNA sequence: TGCAGCGCCTTACAGGGAGTAGATGGCTACACCTTC.

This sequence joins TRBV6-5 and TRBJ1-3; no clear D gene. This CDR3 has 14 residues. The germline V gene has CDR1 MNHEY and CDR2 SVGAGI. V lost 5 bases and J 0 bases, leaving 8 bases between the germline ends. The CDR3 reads CASSEGGSGNTIYF. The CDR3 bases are TGTGCCAGCAGTGAAGGAGGCTCTGGAAACACCATATATTTT.

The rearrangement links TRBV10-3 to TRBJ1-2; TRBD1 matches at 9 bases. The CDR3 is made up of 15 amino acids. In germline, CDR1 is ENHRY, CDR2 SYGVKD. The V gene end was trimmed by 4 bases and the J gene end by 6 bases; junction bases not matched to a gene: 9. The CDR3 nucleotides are TGTGCCATCAGTGGCCCGGACAGGGGATCCAATGGCTACACCTTC. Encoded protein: CAISGPDRGSNGYTF.

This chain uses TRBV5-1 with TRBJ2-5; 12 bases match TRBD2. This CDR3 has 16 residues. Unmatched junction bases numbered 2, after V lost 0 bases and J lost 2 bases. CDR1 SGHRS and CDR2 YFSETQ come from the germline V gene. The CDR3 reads CASSLASGGVQETQYF. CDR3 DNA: TGCGCCAGCAGCTTGGCTAGCGGGGGGGTTCAAGAGACCCAGTACTTC. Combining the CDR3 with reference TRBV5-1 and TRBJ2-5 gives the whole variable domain KAGVTQTPRYLIKTRGQQVTLSCSPISGHRSVSWYQQTPGQGLQFLFEYFSETQRNKGNFPGRFSGRQFSNSRSEMNVSTLELGDSALYLCASSLASGGVQETQYFGPGTRLLVL.

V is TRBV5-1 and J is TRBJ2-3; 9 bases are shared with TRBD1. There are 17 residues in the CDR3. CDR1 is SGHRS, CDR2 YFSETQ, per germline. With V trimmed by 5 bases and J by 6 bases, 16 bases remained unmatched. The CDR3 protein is CASSLEGDRARRDTQYF. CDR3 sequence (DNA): TGCGCCAGCAGTCTTGAGGGGGACAGGGCTCGAAGGGATACGCAGTATTTT.

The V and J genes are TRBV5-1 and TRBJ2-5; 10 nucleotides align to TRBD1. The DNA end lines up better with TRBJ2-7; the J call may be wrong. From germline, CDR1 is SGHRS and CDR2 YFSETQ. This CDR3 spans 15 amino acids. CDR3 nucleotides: TGCGCCAGCAGCTACCGGGACAGGGGTTGGTACGAGCAGTACTTC. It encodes CASSYRDRGWYEQYF.

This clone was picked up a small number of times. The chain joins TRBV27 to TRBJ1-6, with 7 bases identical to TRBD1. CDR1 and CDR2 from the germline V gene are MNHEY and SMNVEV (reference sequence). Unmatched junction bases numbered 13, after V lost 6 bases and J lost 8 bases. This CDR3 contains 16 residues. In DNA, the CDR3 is TGTGCCAGCAGAGAACACTCCGGGACAGCAGATTCACCCCTCCACTTT. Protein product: CASREHSGTADSPLHF.

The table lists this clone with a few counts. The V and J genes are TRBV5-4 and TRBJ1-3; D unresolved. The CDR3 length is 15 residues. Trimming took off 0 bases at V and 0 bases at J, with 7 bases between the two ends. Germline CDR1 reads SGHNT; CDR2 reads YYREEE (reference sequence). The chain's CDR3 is CASSLDSLSGNTIYF. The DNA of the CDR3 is TGTGCCAGCAGCTTGGACAGCCTCTCTGGAAACACCATATATTTT.

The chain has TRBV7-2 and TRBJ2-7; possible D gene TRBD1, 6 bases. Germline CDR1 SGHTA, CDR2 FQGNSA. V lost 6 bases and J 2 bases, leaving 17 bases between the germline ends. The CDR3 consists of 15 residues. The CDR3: CASRASLAGAYEQYF. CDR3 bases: TGTGCCAGCAGGGCGTCTTTGGCAGGGGCCTACGAGCAGTACTTC.

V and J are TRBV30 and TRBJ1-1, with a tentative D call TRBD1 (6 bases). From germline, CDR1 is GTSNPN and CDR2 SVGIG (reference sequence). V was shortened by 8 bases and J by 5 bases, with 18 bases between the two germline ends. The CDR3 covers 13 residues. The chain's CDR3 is CARTQGDWTEAFF. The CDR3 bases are TGTGCCAGAACACAGGGAGATTGGACTGAAGCTTTCTTT. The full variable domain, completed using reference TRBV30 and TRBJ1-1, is SQTIHQWPATLVQPVGSPLSLECTVEGTSNPNLYWYRQAAGRGLQLLFYSVGIGQISSEVPQNLSASRPQDRQFILSSKKLLLSDSGFYLCARTQGDWTEAFFGQGTRLTVV.

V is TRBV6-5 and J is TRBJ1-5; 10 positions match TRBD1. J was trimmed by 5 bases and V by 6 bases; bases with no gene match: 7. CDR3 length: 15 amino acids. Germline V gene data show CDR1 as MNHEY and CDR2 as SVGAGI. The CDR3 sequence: CASRLGQGVDQPQHF. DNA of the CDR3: TGTGCCAGCAGACTCGGACAGGGGGTGGATCAGCCCCAGCATTTT.

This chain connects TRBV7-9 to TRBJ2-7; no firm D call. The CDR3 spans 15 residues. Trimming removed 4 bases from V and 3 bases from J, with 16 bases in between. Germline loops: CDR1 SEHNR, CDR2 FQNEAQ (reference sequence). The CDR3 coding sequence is TGTGCCAGCAGCTCGATACAGAGCCTATACTACGAGCAGTACTTC. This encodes CASSSIQSLYYEQYF.

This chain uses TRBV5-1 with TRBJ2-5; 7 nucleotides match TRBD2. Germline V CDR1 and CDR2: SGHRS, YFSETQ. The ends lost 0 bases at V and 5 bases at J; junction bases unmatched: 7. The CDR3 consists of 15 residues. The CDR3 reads CASSLEVAGVETQYF. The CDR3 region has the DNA TGCGCCAGCAGCTTGGAAGTTGCGGGGGTTGAGACCCAGTACTTC.

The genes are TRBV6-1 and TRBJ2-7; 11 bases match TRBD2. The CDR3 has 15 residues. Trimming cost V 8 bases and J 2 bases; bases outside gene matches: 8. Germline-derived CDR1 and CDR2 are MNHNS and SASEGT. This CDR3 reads CASDRTSGRTYEQYF. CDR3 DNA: TGTGCCAGCGATAGGACTAGCGGGCGTACCTACGAGCAGTACTTC.

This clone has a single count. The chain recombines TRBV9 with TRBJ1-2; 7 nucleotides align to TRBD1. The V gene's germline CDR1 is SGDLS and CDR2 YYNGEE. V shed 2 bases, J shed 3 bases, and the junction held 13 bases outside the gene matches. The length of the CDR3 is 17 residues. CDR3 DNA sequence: TGTGCCAGCAGCGTCGCCGGAAAGGGACAGATACACTATGGCTACACCTTC. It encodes CASSVAGKGQIHYGYTF.

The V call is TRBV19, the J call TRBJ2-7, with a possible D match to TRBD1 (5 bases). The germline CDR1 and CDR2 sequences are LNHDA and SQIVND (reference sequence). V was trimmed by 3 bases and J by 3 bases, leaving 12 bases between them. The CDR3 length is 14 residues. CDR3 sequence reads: CASSIGAENYEQYF. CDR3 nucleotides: TGTGCCAGTAGTATTGGGGCAGAAAACTACGAGCAGTACTTC.

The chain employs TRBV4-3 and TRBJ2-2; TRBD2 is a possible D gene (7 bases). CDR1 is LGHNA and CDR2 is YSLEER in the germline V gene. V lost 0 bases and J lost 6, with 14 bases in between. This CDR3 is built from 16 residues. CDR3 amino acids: CASSQDPLGGPGELFF. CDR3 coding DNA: TGCGCCAGCAGCCAAGATCCCTTGGGGGGGCCCGGGGAGCTGTTTTTT.

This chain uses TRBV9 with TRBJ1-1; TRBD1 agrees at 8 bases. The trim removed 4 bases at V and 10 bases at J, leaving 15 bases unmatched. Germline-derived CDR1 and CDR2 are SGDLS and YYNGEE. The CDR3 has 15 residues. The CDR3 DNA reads TGTGCCAGCAGCTTGACCGATGGACAGGGATCGGGAGCTTTCTTT. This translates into CASSLTDGQGSGAFF. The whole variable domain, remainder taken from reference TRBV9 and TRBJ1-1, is DSGVTQTPKHLITATGQRVTLRCSPRSGDLSVYWYQQSLDQGLQFLIQYYNGEERAKGNILERFSAQQFPDLHSELNLSSLELGDSALYFCASSLTDGQGSGAFFGQGTRLTVV.

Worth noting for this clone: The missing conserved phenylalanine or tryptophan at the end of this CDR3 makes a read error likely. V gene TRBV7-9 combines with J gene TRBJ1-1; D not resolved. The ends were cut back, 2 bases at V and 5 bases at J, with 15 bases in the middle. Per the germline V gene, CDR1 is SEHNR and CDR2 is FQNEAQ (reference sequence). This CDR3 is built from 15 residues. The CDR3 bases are TGTGCCAGCAGCTTAATGATAGGGAGGAAGACTGAAGCTTTCGTT. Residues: CASSLMIGRKTEAFV.